Presented here are 17 T cell receptor beta chains from one specimen sequenced in a study of CXCR3-negative and CXCR3-positive naive CD8 T cells. Findings and limits, study-wide: When CXCR3-positive naive cells were set against CXCR3-negative naive cells, the former had more hydrophobic TRB CDR3s.

5' RACE with UMI labels generated the TRB cDNA libraries. TCRdb re-called the 5' RACE reads; one entry per CDR3 protein, DNA not given. This listing includes some 130,000 distinct CDR3 sequences. These TCRs are of unknown antigen specificity. Material: naive CXCR3+ CD8+ T cells from blood. This sample's subset: CD45RO-CCR7+CD27+CD95- naive CD8+ T cells expressing CXCR3 (TNR3+). These receptors all stem from a human donor in good health. Some clones in this sample may be carry-over from other donors' samples.

The chain is built from TRBV20-1 and TRBJ2-1; TCRdb indicates TRBD1, and absent DNA this call remains unverified. This CDR3 region has 15 residues. CDR1 and CDR2 (germline): DFQATT, SNEGSKA (reference sequence). The CDR3 sequence: CSASPRAGEYNEQFF.

CDR3 sequence reads: CASSSYRQGDQETQYF. The chain couples TRBV11-3 to TRBJ2-5; absent DNA, TCRdb's TRBD1 call cannot be checked. There are 16 residues in the CDR3. CDR1 and CDR2 from the germline V gene are SGHNT and YENEEA. Together with reference TRBV11-3 and TRBJ2-5, the CDR3 gives the full variable domain: EAGVVQSPRYKIIEKKQPVAFWCNPISGHNTLYWYLQNLGQGPELLIRYENEEAVDDSQLPKDRFSAERLKGVDSTLKIQPAELGDSAVYLCASSSYRQGDQETQYFGPGTRLLVL.

V and J are TRBV7-9 and TRBJ2-2; TCRdb's assignment of TRBD1 cannot be checked, as there is no DNA. This CDR3 is built from 15 residues. CDR1 is SEHNR, CDR2 FQNEAQ, per germline (reference sequence). The CDR3 reads CASSVPSGGSGELFF.

The V gene is TRBV6-5, the J gene TRBJ1-1; the TRBD1 assignment by TCRdb is unverifiable without DNA. The CDR3 is made up of 14 amino acids. Germline values: CDR1 MNHEY, CDR2 SVGAGI. Here the CDR3 reads CASSRRDLNTEAFF.

This rearrangement joins TRBV28 to TRBJ2-1; there is no DNA to check the TCRdb D call of TRBD2. Germline V CDR1 and CDR2: MDHEN, SYDVKM. This CDR3 spans 14 amino acids. The CDR3 sequence: CASSRRGAYNEQFF.

This chain uses TRBV27 with TRBJ2-1; TCRdb lists TRBD2, though no DNA is available to test this call. Germline V gene sequence: CDR1 MNHEY, CDR2 SMNVEV (reference sequence). The CDR3 is made up of 15 amino acids. The CDR3 region is CASSYGLAGYNGQFF.

The chain's CDR3 is CAGRGPPTSEAFF. This rearrangement joins TRBV28 to TRBJ1-1. The CDR3 covers 13 residues. CDR1 is MDHEN and CDR2 is SYDVKM in the germline V gene.

The gene calls are TRBV6-2 or TRBV6-3 and TRBJ2-3; TCRdb outputs TRBD1, but without DNA this stays unchecked. The CDR3 has 17 residues. Germline V gene data show CDR1 as MNHEY and CDR2 as SVGEGT. CDR3 residues: CASTKPHAPISTDTQYF.

The gene calls are TRBV12-5 and TRBJ2-3; TCRdb reports TRBD2, a call that lacks DNA to check it against. The CDR3 length is 18 residues. The germline gives CDR1 LGHNT, CDR2 FRNRAP. The CDR3 spells CASGPGLAAITSTDTQYF.

This rearrangement joins TRBV9 to TRBJ2-7. The CDR3 consists of 14 residues. The germline gives CDR1 SGDLS, CDR2 YYNGEE. The CDR3 loop reads CASSAGGSPYEQYF.

The rearrangement links TRBV9 to TRBJ1-2. Germline V lookup: CDR1 SGDLS, CDR2 YYNGEE. The CDR3 contains 13 residues. The CDR3 spells CASSVGQRNGYTF.

The chain carries TRBV28 and TRBJ1-1. CDR3 size: 12 residues. Germline CDR1 MDHEN, CDR2 SYDVKM. Here the CDR3 reads CASSPGLGSAFF.

The J gene is TRBJ2-1, the V gene TRBV2; TCRdb's D call, TRBD1, is unchecked because there is no DNA. This CDR3 is 19 amino acids long. Germline CDR1 SNHLY, CDR2 FYNNEI. Here the CDR3 reads CASSEVKVGQSLLYNEQFF.

The chain recombines TRBV4-1 with TRBJ2-3. The length of the CDR3 is 14 residues. CDR1 and CDR2 from the germline V gene are MGHRA and YSYEKL. The chain's CDR3 is CASSPMTSPDTQYF.

The rearrangement links TRBV10-3 to TRBJ1-1. The CDR3 is made up of 16 amino acids. Germline V gene sequence: CDR1 ENHRY, CDR2 SYGVKD. CDR3 region: CAISEVWSSGNTEAFF.

J is TRBJ2-1 and V is TRBV5-1; absent DNA, TCRdb's TRBD2 call cannot be checked. The CDR3 is 17 amino acids. Per the germline V gene, CDR1 is SGHRS and CDR2 is YFSETQ. CDR3 in amino acids: CASSPGLAGAWGIEQFF.

The chain uses TRBV6-2 or TRBV6-3 and TRBJ2-1; TCRdb outputs TRBD2, but without DNA this stays unchecked. The germline V gene encodes CDR1 MNHEY and CDR2 SVGEGT. CDR3 size: 11 residues. The CDR3 protein is CASILGREQFF.